Listed below are T cell receptor beta chains from one sample, sequenced in a study of T cells in Graves' hyperthyroidism and ophthalmopathy. Each CDR3 protein is one row after TCRdb ran MiXCR on the multiplex PCR reads. Among approximately 430,000 distinct CDR3 sequences listed, 15% to 18% were seen once. The specimen was blood. Every receptor here comes from a woman younger than 30 with Graves' hyperthyroidism. Both conserved end residues are part of each CDR3. The order of the fields is clone size, D gene, V gene, J gene, CDR3 DNA, CDR3 protein. A D gene is named only where the DNA matches it firmly. Expanded clones get a size class; other rows say once, few or many, or leave the size out.

many	TRBD1	TRBV27	TRBJ1-6	TGTGCCAGCAGTCCACGGACAGGGAGGACCTATAATTCACCCCTCCACTTT	CASSPRTGRTYNSPLHF
NA	TRBD1	TRBV12-3/TRBV12-4	TRBJ2-3	TGTGCCAGCAGTTCTACCGGGACAGGAGGCACAGATACGCAGTATTTT	CASSSTGTGGTDTQYF
many	NA	TRBV2	TRBJ2-1	TGTGCCAGCAAGTATTTACAGGGCTCCTACAATGAGCAGTTCTTC	CASKYLQGSYNEQFF
few	TRBD2	TRBV4-2	TRBJ2-2	TGTGCCAGCAGCCCCGGGACTAGTTGGCCCGGGGAGCTGTTTTTT	CASSPGTSWPGELFF
many	TRBD1	TRBV5-1	TRBJ2-2	TGCGCCAGCAGCTCATCCGGGACAGGGCACGACACCGGGGAGCTGTTTTTT	CASSSSGTGHDTGELFF
NA	NA	TRBV6-1	TRBJ1-4	TGTGCCAGCAGACACACAGGGACTAATGAAAAACTGTTTTTT	CASRHTGTNEKLFF
many	NA	TRBV29-1	TRBJ1-1	TGCAGCGTTGACAAAGACGTGCGAGGCACTGAAGCTTTCTTT	CSVDKDVRGTEAFF
few	NA	TRBV5-1	TRBJ2-7	TGCGCCAGCAGCTCGAGGGACGGATCCTACGAGCAGTACTTC	CASSSRDGSYEQYF
few	NA	TRBV12-3/TRBV12-4	TRBJ2-1	TGTGCCAGCAGTTTCTCAGAAAATGAGCAGTTCTTC	CASSFSENEQFF
NA	NA	TRBV7-6	TRBJ1-5	TGTGCCAGCAGCACAGGGATCCAGCCCCAGCATTTT	CASSTGIQPQHF
many	NA	TRBV12-3/TRBV12-4	TRBJ2-7	TGTGCCAGCAGCGTCGGGACGGAGCGAGAGGAGCAGTACTTC	CASSVGTEREEQYF
NA	NA	TRBV28	TRBJ2-7	TGTGCCAGCAGCGAACGTACAGGGAATAAAGCCTACGAGCAGTACTTC	CASSERTGNKAYEQYF
many	TRBD1	TRBV7-2	TRBJ2-5	TGTGCCAGCAGCTTCTGGACAGGGGGCCGGGCAGAGACCCAGTACTTC	CASSFWTGGRAETQYF
many	TRBD1	TRBV4-1	TRBJ2-5	TGCGCCAGCAGGTTGACAGGGTCCCCCGCGGAGACCCAGTACTTC	CASRLTGSPAETQYF
many	TRBD1	TRBV7-8	TRBJ2-7	TGTGCCAGCAGCTTAGCCGGGACAGTCTCCTACGAGCAGTACTTC	CASSLAGTVSYEQYF
many	NA	TRBV5-1	TRBJ2-2	TGCGCCAGCAGCTTCGCCCTCCGGGCCGGGGAGCTGTTTTTT	CASSFALRAGELFF
many	TRBD2	TRBV6-5	TRBJ2-1	TGTGCCAGCAGTTACTCGATCCGGCTAGCGGGAGTCAATGAGCAGTTCTTC	CASSYSIRLAGVNEQFF
few	NA	TRBV4-1	TRBJ2-7	TGCGCCAGCAGCCAAGACGAGGTGAGCTCCTACGAGCAGTACTTC	CASSQDEVSSYEQYF
many	NA	TRBV30	TRBJ2-2	TGTGCCTGGAATAGGCAGCTTAACACCGGGGAGCTGTTTTTT	CAWNRQLNTGELFF
many	NA	TRBV6-1	TRBJ2-1	TGTGCCGTCGGAACCGTGGGCAATGAGCAGTTCTTC	CAVGTVGNEQFF
many	NA	TRBV19	TRBJ1-2	TGTGCCAGTAGTGTAACAGGGTCCCATGGCTACACCTTC	CASSVTGSHGYTF
many	TRBD2	TRBV7-6	TRBJ2-3	TGTGCCAGCAGCCCATTCACTAGCGGGAGCACAGATACGCAGTATTTT	CASSPFTSGSTDTQYF
many	NA	TRBV2	TRBJ2-1	TGTGCCAGCAGTGAAGCGAGGTCCATGACTCCCACGGATGAGCAGTTCTTC	CASSEARSMTPTDEQFF
many	NA	TRBV27	TRBJ1-1	TGTGCCAGCAGTCAGCCCCAGGGATTGAACACTGAAGCTTTCTTT	CASSQPQGLNTEAFF
many	NA	TRBV9	TRBJ2-5	TGTGCCAGCAGCGTGGGGAACTTCCAAGAGACCCAGTACTTC	CASSVGNFQETQYF
many	TRBD1	TRBV6-5	TRBJ2-7	TGTGCCAGCAGTTACTCGGGACAGCCTACTCCCTACGAGCAGTACTTC	CASSYSGQPTPYEQYF
NA	TRBD2	TRBV7-2	TRBJ2-1	TGTGCCAGCAGCTTAAACGGGAGGGATAGATACTACAATGAGCAGTTCTTC	CASSLNGRDRYYNEQFF